The rows below give T cell receptor beta chains drawn from one sample of a study of brain T cells in children with intractable seizures. Method: immunoSEQ multiplex PCR; TCRdb's copy keeps in-frame clones and lacks some. The table includes about 340,000 clones, more than 85% detected once. Here the sequenced sample was peripheral blood, taken less than 6 months after surgery. The source is a boy under two years old with tuberous sclerosis and intractable seizures. Each CDR3 is given with its conserved first and last residue. Fields, in order: CDR3 protein, CDR3 DNA, clone size, J gene, CDR3 length, V gene, D gene. The D gene is left open where the match is weak. Not all rows give a size; the values are once, few, many and, for expanded clones, a class.

CDR3aa: CASSPSGHNEQFF; CDR3nt: TGTGCCAGCAGCCCCAGCGGACACAATGAGCAGTTCTTC; abundance: .; j_gene: TRBJ2-1; len: 13; v_gene: TRBV12-3/TRBV12-4; d_gene: .
CDR3aa: CASSQDPARGGQETQYF; CDR3nt: TGTGCCAGCAGCCAAGATCCGGCCAGGGGGGGCCAAGAGACCCAGTACTTC; abundance: .; j_gene: TRBJ2-5; len: 17; v_gene: TRBV3-1/TRBV3-2; d_gene: .
CDR3aa: CASGFEGVGGNTIYF; CDR3nt: TGTGCTAGTGGTTTTGAGGGGGTCGGTGGAAACACCATATATTTT; abundance: .; j_gene: TRBJ1-3; len: 15; v_gene: TRBV12-5; d_gene: .
CDR3aa: CASSAGQGGDGYTF; CDR3nt: TGTGCCAGCAGTGCCGGACAGGGGGGGGATGGCTACACCTTC; abundance: .; j_gene: TRBJ1-2; len: 14; v_gene: TRBV27; d_gene: TRBD1
CDR3aa: CASRDPSTYNSPLHF; CDR3nt: TGTGCCAGCAGAGATCCCTCTACCTATAATTCACCCCTCCACTTT; abundance: .; j_gene: TRBJ1-6; len: 15; v_gene: TRBV28; d_gene: .
CDR3aa: CSVPLTAGTYGYTF; CDR3nt: TGCAGCGTTCCGTTAACGGCGGGAACCTATGGCTACACCTTC; abundance: .; j_gene: TRBJ1-2; len: 14; v_gene: TRBV29-1; d_gene: .
CDR3aa: CSASRQGQYF; CDR3nt: TGCAGTGCTAGCAGACAGGGACAGTACTTC; abundance: .; j_gene: TRBJ2-7; len: 10; v_gene: TRBV20-1; d_gene: TRBD1
CDR3aa: CASSQVGIKGRYNEQFF; CDR3nt: TGTGCCAGCAGCCAAGTGGGGATCAAAGGCCGCTACAATGAGCAGTTCTTC; abundance: .; j_gene: TRBJ2-1; len: 17; v_gene: TRBV4-2; d_gene: .
CDR3aa: CASSLGGLAGGPYRNEQFF; CDR3nt: TGTGCCAGCAGCTTAGGCGGGCTAGCGGGGGGGCCATACAGAAATGAGCAGTTCTTC; abundance: .; j_gene: TRBJ2-1; len: 19; v_gene: TRBV7-9; d_gene: TRBD2
CDR3aa: CASSLGLYNSPLHF; CDR3nt: TGTGCCAGCAGCTTAGGTCTTTATAATTCACCCCTCCACTTT; abundance: once; j_gene: TRBJ1-6; len: 14; v_gene: TRBV7-3; d_gene: .
CDR3aa: CATSRVPGTQNGQPQHF; CDR3nt: TGTGCCACCAGCAGAGTCCCCGGGACACAAAATGGACAGCCCCAGCATTTT; abundance: .; j_gene: TRBJ1-5; len: 17; v_gene: TRBV15; d_gene: .
CDR3aa: CASSMGLAGVNEQFF; CDR3nt: TGTGCCAGTAGTATGGGACTAGCGGGAGTTAATGAGCAGTTCTTC; abundance: .; j_gene: TRBJ2-1; len: 15; v_gene: TRBV19; d_gene: TRBD2
CDR3aa: CASSDLGAEQYF; CDR3nt: TGTGCCAGCAGTGATCTAGGGGCCGAGCAGTACTTC; abundance: .; j_gene: TRBJ2-7; len: 12; v_gene: TRBV25-1; d_gene: .
CDR3aa: CASRTRDSYEQYF; CDR3nt: TGTGCCAGTAGGACTCGGGACAGTTACGAGCAGTACTTC; abundance: .; j_gene: TRBJ2-7; len: 13; v_gene: TRBV19; d_gene: TRBD1
CDR3aa: CASSPFLDRVSQNTEAFF; CDR3nt: TGTGCCAGCTCACCATTTTTGGACAGGGTATCCCAGAACACTGAAGCTTTCTTT; abundance: once; j_gene: TRBJ1-1; len: 18; v_gene: TRBV18; d_gene: TRBD1
CDR3aa: CASSQERTPGNTIYF; CDR3nt: TGTGCCAGCAGCCAAGAAAGGACACCTGGAAACACCATATATTTT; abundance: .; j_gene: TRBJ1-3; len: 15; v_gene: TRBV3-1/TRBV3-2; d_gene: .
CDR3aa: CASSATSGGTDTQYF; CDR3nt: TGTGCCAGCAGCGCCACTAGCGGGGGAACAGATACGCAGTATTTT; abundance: .; j_gene: TRBJ2-3; len: 15; v_gene: TRBV9; d_gene: TRBD2
CDR3aa: CASSLGLYSGANVLTF; CDR3nt: TGTGCCAGCAGTTTAGGTTTATACTCTGGGGCCAACGTCCTGACTTTC; abundance: .; j_gene: TRBJ2-6; len: 16; v_gene: TRBV27; d_gene: .
CDR3aa: CASSPGTSGSNEQFF; CDR3nt: TGTGCCAGCAGCCCCGGGACTAGCGGGAGTAATGAGCAGTTCTTC; abundance: .; j_gene: TRBJ2-1; len: 15; v_gene: TRBV7-3; d_gene: TRBD2
CDR3aa: CASSQTSRVTEAFF; CDR3nt: TGTGCCAGCAGCCAAACCTCACGGGTCACTGAAGCTTTCTTT; abundance: .; j_gene: TRBJ1-1; len: 14; v_gene: TRBV3-1/TRBV3-2; d_gene: .
CDR3aa: CASSYFGGPSYEQYF; CDR3nt: TGTGCCAGCAGTTATTTCGGGGGCCCCTCCTACGAGCAGTACTTC; abundance: .; j_gene: TRBJ2-7; len: 15; v_gene: TRBV6-5; d_gene: .
CDR3aa: CASGLAGYNEQFF; CDR3nt: TGTGCCAGCGGACTAGCGGGCTACAATGAGCAGTTCTTC; abundance: .; j_gene: TRBJ2-1; len: 13; v_gene: TRBV25-1; d_gene: TRBD2
CDR3aa: CASSLKGAGYGYTF; CDR3nt: TGTGCCAGCAGCTTAAAGGGGGCAGGCTATGGCTACACCTTC; abundance: .; j_gene: TRBJ1-2; len: 14; v_gene: TRBV7-9; d_gene: TRBD1